One sample yielded the 5 T cell receptor beta chains listed below, sequenced in a study of T cell responses to AZD1222 COVID-19 vaccine. The protocol was immunoSEQ multiplex PCR, while the TCRdb copy is restricted to in-frame clones and leaves out a portion. There are approximately 150,000 clones in the sample; roughly 94% occur only once, and 1.3% lies in the top ten. Sequenced here: peripheral blood, sampled on day 0 of AZD1222 vaccination. These receptors came from an adult in good health.

The rearrangement links TRBV19 to TRBJ1-4; tentatively, D is TRBD1 (5 bases). The ends were cut back, 3 bases at V and 8 bases at J, with 19 bases in the middle. Germline assignment: CDR1 LNHDA and CDR2 SQIVND (reference sequence). The CDR3 is made up of 16 amino acids. Here the CDR3 reads CASSISAGRSGEKLFF. The CDR3 bases are TGTGCCAGTAGTATCTCCGCGGGGCGATCGGGGGAAAAACTGTTTTTT.

This clone was found once. The chain carries TRBV7-9 and TRBJ1-4; a weak D match, TRBD1 (5 bases). Germline loops: CDR1 SEHNR, CDR2 FQNEAQ (reference sequence). CDR3 size: 19 residues. V lost 5 bases and J 0 bases, leaving 22 bases between the germline ends. The CDR3 DNA sequence: TGTGCCAGCAGCCTTAGATGGCAGGCCGGGGGTTCAACTAATGAAAAACTGTTTTTT. Translated: CASSLRWQAGGSTNEKLFF.

The V and J genes are TRBV7-8 and TRBJ1-5, with 7 positions matching TRBD1. The CDR3 length is 18 residues. Per the germline V gene, CDR1 is SGHVS and CDR2 is FQNEAQ. Trimming removed 1 base from V and 5 bases from J; junction bases left unmatched: 14. This chain's CDR3 is CASSLEDRSGDWHQPQHF. CDR3 sequence (DNA): TGTGCCAGCAGCTTAGAGGACAGGTCGGGGGACTGGCATCAGCCCCAGCATTTT.

This clone was picked up one time. This sequence joins TRBV4-1 and TRBJ1-1, with D possibly being TRBD1 (5 bases). V lost 6 bases to trimming and J lost 5 bases, with 16 bases between them. CDR3 length: 14 residues. Germline CDR1 reads MGHRA; CDR2 reads YSYEKL. In DNA form, the CDR3 reads TGCGCCAGCAGACCCACAGGCGGTTTGACTGAAGCTTTCTTT. It translates to CASRPTGGLTEAFF.

The chain has TRBV6-1 and TRBJ2-3, with D possibly matching TRBD1 (5 bases). CDR3 size: 16 residues. CDR1 and CDR2 (germline): MNHNS, SASEGT. The V end was cut by 2 bases, the J end by 2 bases, with 14 bases between. CDR3 loop: CASSESWGPLTDTQYF. CDR3 sequence (DNA): TGTGCCAGCAGTGAATCCTGGGGCCCCCTCACAGATACGCAGTATTTT.